These 23 T cell receptor beta chains were sequenced from one sample in a study of cytomegalovirus exposure and HLA in healthy donors. 13 Jbeta primers and 60 Vbeta primers were used for the PCR. Data came from immunoSEQ multiplex PCR; TCRdb stores just in-frame clones and leaves some out. The sample includes 89,000 or so clones, over 60% of them seen just once. Sample: PBMCs. The receptors were gathered from a man in his 60s in good health and CMV-seronegative.

V is TRBV9 and J is TRBJ2-5; 7 positions agree with TRBD2. The DNA end is more similar to TRBJ2-7, so the J call may be wrong. The CDR3 totals 14 residues. The V gene's germline CDR1 is SGDLS and CDR2 YYNGEE. The CDR3 DNA is TGTGCCAGCAGCGTAGGGGGAGGGGACCGCGAGCAGTACTTC. Protein product: CASSVGGGDREQYF.

J is TRBJ2-1 and V is TRBV9, with 8 nucleotides matching TRBD1. Germline V gene data show CDR1 as SGDLS and CDR2 as YYNGEE. The CDR3 is made up of 15 amino acids. Unmatched junction bases numbered 10, after V lost 4 bases and J lost 7 bases. The CDR3 loop reads CASSPTGVGGNEQFF. The CDR3, as DNA: TGTGCCAGCAGCCCGACAGGGGTTGGCGGGAATGAGCAGTTCTTC.

The chain recombines TRBV7-8 with TRBJ2-1, with TRBD2 matching 10 bases. The CDR3 loop spans 17 amino acids. V dropped 5 bases and J dropped 3; count of bases not matched to a gene: 10. Per the germline V gene, CDR1 is SGHVS and CDR2 is FQNEAQ. CDR3 in amino acids: CASSRPDTSGIYNEQFF. CDR3 nucleotide sequence: TGTGCCAGCAGCCGACCAGATACTAGCGGGATCTACAATGAGCAGTTCTTC.

This clone was detected a few times. The chain combines TRBV11-1 with TRBJ1-2, with 10 bases identical to TRBD1. Germline V gives CDR1 SGHAT, CDR2 FQDESV (reference sequence). This CDR3 has 16 amino acids. V lost 1 base, J lost 4 bases, and 6 bases stayed unmatched. The CDR3 sequence is CASSLEGQGKFYGYTF. The CDR3 DNA reads as TGTGCCAGCAGCTTAGAGGGACAGGGGAAATTCTATGGCTACACCTTC.

This clone was detected a few times. The gene calls are TRBV4-1 and TRBJ2-3; the match to TRBD1 covers 11 bases. Looked up from germline, CDR1 is MGHRA and CDR2 is YSYEKL. The CDR3 is made up of 15 amino acids. V was pared by 4 bases and J by 4 bases, with 4 bases of the junction left unmatched. The CDR3 is CASSPRDRGSDTQYF. CDR3 sequence (DNA): TGCGCCAGCAGCCCCCGGGACAGGGGGTCAGATACGCAGTATTTT.

In the case of this clone: At one of its ends the junction is not consistent with the germline gene, which may arise from a read error. CDR3: CASSLGGTGPPKF. Here the CDR3 DNA reads TGTGCCAGCAGCTTAGGAGGGACAGGACCCCCGAAATTT. This chain links TRBV5-6 with TRBJ1-1; the match to TRBD1 covers 8 bases. Per germline, CDR1 SGHDT and CDR2 YYEEEE. The CDR3 sequence is 13 residues long.

The gene calls are TRBV27 and TRBJ2-6; TRBD1 agrees at 7 bases. This CDR3 comprises 17 residues. V was clipped by 3 bases and J by 0 bases; unmatched bases: 5. Germline CDR1 and CDR2: MNHEY and SMNVEV (reference sequence). The CDR3 DNA reads TGTGCCAGCAGTTTGGGACAGTATTTCTCTGGGGCCAACGTCCTGACTTTC. This encodes CASSLGQYFSGANVLTF.

The V gene is TRBV2, the J gene TRBJ2-5, with D tentatively TRBD2 (5 bases). The end of the DNA aligns better with TRBJ2-7, so the J call may be wrong. Germline CDR1 is SNHLY and CDR2 is FYNNEI. The CDR3 is made up of 14 amino acids. For the CDR3, the DNA is TGTGCCAGCAGTCCGGGCGGGCATACCTACGAGCAGTACTTC. Translated: CASSPGGHTYEQYF.

The chain links TRBV11-2 to TRBJ2-4, with 10 bases fitting TRBD2. The CDR3 spans 15 residues. V lost 5 bases to trimming and J lost 7 bases; unmatched junction nucleotides: 8. Germline V gene lookup returns CDR1 SGHAT and CDR2 FQNNGV. The chain's CDR3 is CASSRERGGFNIQYF. CDR3 DNA: TGTGCCAGCAGCAGAGAGCGGGGGGGATTTAACATTCAGTACTTC.

As concerns this clone: Other DNA sequences of this sample code for an identical CDR3. The genes are TRBV29-1 and TRBJ1-4; D gene unclear. This CDR3 is built from 12 residues. Trimming took off 6 bases at V and 6 bases at J, with 11 bases between the two ends. The germline CDR1 and CDR2 sequences are SQVTM and ANQGSEA. The CDR3, as DNA: TGCAGCGTCGGGTCCCCCGATGAAAAACTGTTTTTT. Its translation: CSVGSPDEKLFF.

The chain has TRBV6-5 and TRBJ2-7; 9 bases are shared with TRBD1. J was trimmed by 5 bases and V by 5 bases; bases with no gene match: 4. The CDR3 contains 13 residues. Germline CDR1 and CDR2: MNHEY and SVGAGI. Here the CDR3 DNA reads TGTGCCAGCAGTCGGGACAGGGCGAACGAGCAGTACTTC. Translating it yields CASSRDRANEQYF.

The gene calls are TRBV2 and TRBJ2-2; 9 bases fit TRBD2. Trimming cost V 6 bases and J 5 bases; bases outside gene matches: 4. The CDR3 consists of 14 residues. Germline assignment: CDR1 SNHLY and CDR2 FYNNEI. CDR3 protein: CASRSGGRTGELFF. CDR3 coding DNA: TGTGCCAGCAGGAGCGGGGGGAGAACCGGGGAGCTGTTTTTT.

The chain carries TRBV7-9 and TRBJ2-2; weak D call: TRBD2 (6 bases). Trimming left V 8 bases short and J 3 bases short, with 13 bases between. CDR3 length: 14 residues. CDR1 and CDR2 from the germline V gene are SEHNR and FQNEAQ (reference sequence). Here the CDR3 reads CASGPEGYTGELFF. CDR3 sequence (DNA): TGTGCCAGCGGGCCGGAGGGGTACACCGGGGAGCTGTTTTTT.

The chain links TRBV2 to TRBJ1-4; a possible D gene is TRBD1 (6 bases). V lost 4 bases and J 4 bases, leaving 10 bases between the germline ends. CDR3 length equals 14 residues. Germline V gene data show CDR1 as SNHLY and CDR2 as FYNNEI. The CDR3 here is CASSAQGINEKLFF. CDR3 bases: TGTGCCAGCAGTGCACAGGGAATTAATGAAAAACTGTTTTTT.

The sample holds a few counts of this clone. This chain connects TRBV5-6 to TRBJ1-1; a possible D gene is TRBD1 (6 bases). This CDR3 comprises 17 residues. The ends were cut back, 4 bases at V and 2 bases at J, with 21 bases in the middle. Germline CDR1 and CDR2: SGHDT and YYEEEE. The CDR3 DNA reads TGTGCCAGCAGCCCTTTTTGGGACACGGATTTAAACACTGAAGCTTTCTTT. It translates to CASSPFWDTDLNTEAFF. Based on the CDR3 plus reference TRBV5-6 and TRBJ1-1, the full variable domain is DAGVTQSPTHLIKTRGQQVTLRCSPKSGHDTVSWYQQALGQGPQFIFQYYEEEERQRGNFPDRFSGHQFPNYSSELNVNALLLGDSALYLCASSPFWDTDLNTEAFFGQGTRLTVV.

The chain is built from TRBV18 and TRBJ2-2; no definite D call. Trimming stripped 3 bases from V and 1 base from J, with 6 bases between. This CDR3 has 14 residues. CDR1 and CDR2 from the germline V gene are KGHSH and LQKENI. CDR3 bases: TGTGCCAGCTCACCTTCCGGGAACACCGGGGAGCTGTTTTTT. Protein sequence: CASSPSGNTGELFF. Drawing the rest from reference TRBV18 and TRBJ2-2, the complete variable domain is NAGVMQNPRHLVRRRGQEARLRCSPMKGHSHVYWYRQLPEEGLKFMVYLQKENIIDESGMPKERFSAEFPKEGPSILRIQQVVRGDSAAYFCASSPSGNTGELFFGEGSRLTVL.

The CDR3 DNA sequence: TGTGCCTGGAGTTTCGGGTCCTACGAGCAGTACTTC. Translation: CAWSFGSYEQYF. The chain employs TRBV30 and TRBJ2-7; D is uncertain. The CDR3 is 12 residues long. The germline V gene encodes CDR1 GTSNPN and CDR2 SVGIG (reference sequence). V was cut by 2 bases and J by 1 base, with 6 bases left in between.

V and J are TRBV5-4 and TRBJ1-5; D gene uncertain. Germline CDR1 reads SGHNT; CDR2 reads YYREEE (reference sequence). The CDR3 is made up of 15 amino acids. V lost 2 bases to trimming and J lost 5 bases, with 14 bases between them. CDR3 protein: CASSFGPTSDQPQHF. CDR3 sequence (DNA): TGTGCCAGCAGCTTTGGCCCAACCAGCGATCAGCCCCAGCATTTT. Full variable domain (rest looked up from reference TRBV5-4 and TRBJ1-5): ETGVTQSPTHLIKTRGQQVTLRCSSQSGHNTVSWYQQALGQGPQFIFQYYREEENGRGNFPPRFSGLQFPNYSSELNVNALELDDSALYLCASSFGPTSDQPQHFGDGTRLSIL.

This clone turned up a few times. V gene TRBV7-3 combines with J gene TRBJ1-1; TRBD1 matches 7 bases. CDR3 length equals 14 residues. The germline V gene has CDR1 SGHTA and CDR2 FQGTGA. With 4 bases clipped from V and 6 bases from J, the junction kept 8 bases outside the gene matches. The CDR3 here is CASSSDRESAEAFF. CDR3 sequence (DNA): TGTGCCAGCAGCTCCGACAGGGAAAGCGCTGAAGCTTTCTTT. Supplemented by reference TRBV7-3 and TRBJ1-1, the full variable domain reads GAGVSQTPSNKVTEKGKYVELRCDPISGHTALYWYRQSLGQGPEFLIYFQGTGAADDSGLPNDRFFAVRPEGSVSTLKIQRTERGDSAVYLCASSSDRESAEAFFGQGTRLTVV.

This clone has more than one count but fewer than ten. This CDR3 reads CAWARDSSYEQYF. The CDR3 coding sequence is TGTGCCTGGGCCCGGGACAGCTCCTACGAGCAGTACTTC. The rearrangement uses TRBV30 and TRBJ2-7, with 7 nucleotides matching TRBD1. J was trimmed by 0 bases and V by 5 bases; bases with no gene match: 4. The germline V gene has CDR1 GTSNPN and CDR2 SVGIG (reference sequence). The CDR3 consists of 13 residues.

The rearrangement links TRBV5-8 to TRBJ1-2; D is unresolved. Trimming shortened V by 3 bases and J by 7 bases, and 7 bases separated the two germline ends. The V gene's germline CDR1 is SGHTS and CDR2 YDEGEE. CDR3 length equals 11 residues. The CDR3 loop is CASSSGPGYTF. The DNA for the CDR3 is TGTGCCAGCAGCTCGGGTCCTGGCTACACCTTC.

V is TRBV10-3 and J is TRBJ2-2, with D unclear. Germline lookup yields CDR1 ENHRY and CDR2 SYGVKD. The CDR3 extends over 13 amino acids. The V end was cut by 3 bases, the J end by 4 bases, with 6 bases between. The CDR3 loop reads CAISDTSTGELFF. The CDR3, as DNA: TGTGCCATCAGTGATACGAGCACCGGGGAGCTGTTTTTT.

The CDR3 DNA follows: TGTGCCAGCAGTACACAGGGGTACGCCGGGGAGCTGTTTTTT. The encoded protein is CASSTQGYAGELFF. The gene calls are TRBV7-7 and TRBJ2-2, with 7 bases identical to TRBD1. V was pared by 6 bases and J by 6 bases, with 7 bases of the junction left unmatched. The CDR3 is 14 amino acids. Germline CDR1 SSHAT, CDR2 FNYEAQ (reference sequence).